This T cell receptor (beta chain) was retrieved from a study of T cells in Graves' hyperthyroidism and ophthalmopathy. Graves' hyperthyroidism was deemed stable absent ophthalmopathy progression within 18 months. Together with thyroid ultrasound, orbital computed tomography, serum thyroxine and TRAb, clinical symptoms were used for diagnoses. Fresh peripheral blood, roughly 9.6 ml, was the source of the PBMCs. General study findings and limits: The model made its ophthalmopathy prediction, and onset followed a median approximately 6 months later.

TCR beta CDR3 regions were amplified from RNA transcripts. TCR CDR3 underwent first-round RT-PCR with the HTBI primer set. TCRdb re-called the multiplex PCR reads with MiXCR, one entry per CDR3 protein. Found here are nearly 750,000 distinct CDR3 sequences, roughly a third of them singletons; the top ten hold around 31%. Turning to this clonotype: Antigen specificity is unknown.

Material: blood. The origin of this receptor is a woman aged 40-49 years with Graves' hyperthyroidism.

The CDR3 coding sequence is TGTGCCAGCAGCCAAGATCCCCCAAGGAACACTGAAGCTTTCTTT. Its translation is CASSQDPPRNTEAFF. The chain combines TRBV3-1 with TRBJ1-1, with no clear D. Germline loops: CDR1 LGHDT, CDR2 YNNKEL (reference sequence). V was shortened by 0 bases and J by 1 base, with 9 bases between the two germline ends. The CDR3 totals 15 residues.